One and the same sample provided the 22 T cell receptor beta chains below, sequenced in a study of blood T cell repertoires in COVID-19. The table came from immunoSEQ multiplex PCR; TCRdb's copy has only in-frame clones and leaves some out. The table lists around 97,000 clones, under 90% of them singletons. Specimen: peripheral blood. The receptor set was obtained from a human donor in a cohort sampled during active or convalescent COVID-19.

In this sample, this clone turned up a few times. The rearrangement links TRBV2 to TRBJ1-2; 10 positions agree with TRBD1. The CDR3 consists of 18 residues. The junction had 15 bases not matched to a gene; V was cut back by 4 bases and J by 4 bases. Germline V gene lookup returns CDR1 SNHLY and CDR2 FYNNEI. The CDR3 bases are TGTGCCAGCAGTGGTGACAGGGGGCGGGAAAAGTGGCTCTATGGCTACACCTTC. Encoded protein: CASSGDRGREKWLYGYTF. The full variable domain, with the rest looked up from reference TRBV2 and TRBJ1-2, is EPEVTQTPSHQVTQMGQEVILRCVPISNHLYFYWYRQILGQKVEFLVSFYNNEISEKSEIFDDQFSVERPDGSNFTLKIRSTKLEDSAMYFCASSGDRGREKWLYGYTFGSGTRLTVV.

This rearrangement joins TRBV5-1 to TRBJ1-2; D unresolved. V was shortened by 0 bases and J by 8 bases, with 8 bases between the two germline ends. This CDR3 contains 12 residues. Germline CDR1 is SGHRS and CDR2 is YFSETQ. This CDR3 reads CASSLDGVGYTF. CDR3 DNA sequence: TGCGCCAGCAGCTTGGACGGGGTGGGCTACACCTTC.

This clone was counted once. This chain links TRBV7-2 with TRBJ1-2; no reliable D call. The CDR3 has 15 amino acids. Germline assignment: CDR1 SGHTA and CDR2 FQGNSA. The germline V and J ends were trimmed by 4 bases and 8 bases, with 20 bases remaining between them. Here the CDR3 reads CASSSVGRAVVGYTF. CDR3 nucleotide sequence: TGTGCCAGCAGCTCCGTAGGGAGGGCCGTTGTAGGCTACACCTTC. The full variable domain, completed using reference TRBV7-2 and TRBJ1-2, is GAGVSQSPSNKVTEKGKDVELRCDPISGHTALYWYRQSLGQGLEFLIYFQGNSAPDKSGLPSDRFSAERTGGSVSTLTIQRTQQEDSAVYLCASSSVGRAVVGYTFGSGTRLTVV.

The J gene is TRBJ1-2, the V gene TRBV6-5; TRBD1 matches at 9 bases. Germline trimming cut 10 bases from V and 7 bases from J; bases unmatched to any gene: 7. The germline V gene has CDR1 MNHEY and CDR2 SVGAGI. This CDR3 has 12 amino acids. The DNA of the CDR3 is TGTGCCACCATGACAGGGGGTGGTGGCTACACCTTC. As protein: CATMTGGGGYTF.

V usage is TRBV20-1 and J usage is TRBJ2-5; TRBD2 agrees at 8 bases. With 6 bases clipped from V and 5 bases from J, the junction kept 2 bases outside the gene matches. The germline V gene has CDR1 DFQATT and CDR2 SNEGSKA (reference sequence). CDR3 length: 11 residues. CDR3 coding DNA: TGCAGTGCCGGGGGGGCTGAGACCCAGTACTTC. Protein product: CSAGGAETQYF.

The chain uses TRBV7-9 and TRBJ2-7; the match to TRBD2 covers 14 bases. CDR3 length: 16 amino acids. CDR1 is SEHNR and CDR2 is FQNEAQ in the germline V gene (reference sequence). V was clipped by 5 bases and J by 7 bases; unmatched bases: 10. This CDR3 reads CASSPGLAGGLREQYF. In DNA, the CDR3 is TGTGCCAGCAGCCCTGGACTAGCGGGGGGTCTTCGGGAGCAGTACTTC.

V gene TRBV7-2 combines with J gene TRBJ2-3; weak D call: TRBD2 (7 bases). With 4 bases removed from V and 1 base from J, the gap between germline ends came to 9 bases. Germline values: CDR1 SGHTA, CDR2 FQGNSA. The CDR3 contains 14 residues. CDR3 sequence (DNA): TGTGCCAGCAGCTCGGGGGGCCGCACAGATACGCAGTATTTT. Translated, it gives CASSSGGRTDTQYF. The full variable domain, rest sourced from reference TRBV7-2 and TRBJ2-3, is GAGVSQSPSNKVTEKGKDVELRCDPISGHTALYWYRQSLGQGLEFLIYFQGNSAPDKSGLPSDRFSAERTGGSVSTLTIQRTQQEDSAVYLCASSSGGRTDTQYFGPGTRLTVL.

V is TRBV5-6 and J is TRBJ2-1; D gene unclear. The CDR3 is 12 amino acids. Germline CDR1 is SGHDT and CDR2 is YYEEEE. Trimming shortened V by 1 base and J by 10 bases, and 9 bases separated the two germline ends. The CDR3 loop reads CASSLSLREQFF. The CDR3 region has the DNA TGTGCCAGCAGCTTGTCCCTGCGGGAGCAGTTCTTC.

The V gene is TRBV12-3 or TRBV12-4, the J gene TRBJ1-2; D is undetermined. The CDR3 length is 11 residues. V lost 2 bases to trimming and J lost 6 bases, with 4 bases between them. CDR3 coding DNA: TGTGCCAGCAGTTTAAAGCATGGCTACACCTTC. It encodes CASSLKHGYTF.

The chain links TRBV7-2 to TRBJ2-2, with TRBD1 matching over 10 bases. The trim removed 5 bases at V and 3 bases at J, leaving 6 bases unmatched. The CDR3 is 16 amino acids. Germline lookup yields CDR1 SGHTA and CDR2 FQGNSA. The CDR3 DNA follows: TGTGCCAGCAGCGCCCCGGGACAGGGGCACACCGGGGAGCTGTTTTTT. Translated: CASSAPGQGHTGELFF.

This clone was counted only a few times. The J gene is TRBJ1-2, the V gene TRBV3-1 (or the pseudogene TRBV3-2); 9 nucleotides agree with TRBD1. CDR1 LGHDT and CDR2 YNNKEL come from the germline V gene (reference sequence). The trim removed 3 bases at V and 5 bases at J, leaving 16 bases unmatched. The CDR3 contains 18 residues. The CDR3 DNA is TGTGCCAGCAGCCACGAAGCCCGTAGACAGGGGGTAGGGTATGGCTACACCTTC. This translates into CASSHEARRQGVGYGYTF.

The rearrangement joins TRBV7-9 to TRBJ1-5; possibly TRBD1 for D (6 bases). Trimming cost V 5 bases and J 1 base, with 15 bases left between them. This CDR3 has 16 amino acids. Germline values: CDR1 SEHNR, CDR2 FQNEAQ (reference sequence). The CDR3 nucleotides read TGTGCCAGCAGCCTCGGGACACTTACAAGCAATCAGCCCCAGCATTTT. It translates to CASSLGTLTSNQPQHF.

J is TRBJ1-2 and V is TRBV3-1 (or the pseudogene TRBV3-2), with D maybe TRBD1 (5 bases). The CDR3 has 15 amino acids. CDR1 and CDR2 (germline): LGHDT, YNNKEL (reference sequence). V gave up 6 bases and J gave up 4 bases, with 18 bases separating them. In nucleotides, the CDR3 is TGTGCCAGCAGTGTTACCCTGACAGAAGGCTATGGCTACACCTTC. Protein sequence: CASSVTLTEGYGYTF.

CDR3 nucleotide sequence: TGTGCCAGCAGCTTTGGGTCTAGCGGGGGGTACGAGCAGTACTTC. Translation gives CASSFGSSGGYEQYF. This sequence joins TRBV11-2 and TRBJ2-7, with TRBD2 identical over 11 bases. The V segment lost 3 bases and the J segment 4 bases; nucleotides outside the gene matches: 5. The CDR3 runs 15 residues. Germline CDR1 reads SGHAT; CDR2 reads FQNNGV.

This clone was counted a single time. This chain connects TRBV11-3 to TRBJ2-3; TRBD2 aligns across 7 bases. Germline CDR1 and CDR2: SGHNT and YENEEA. This CDR3 comprises 16 residues. The V gene end was trimmed by 2 bases and the J gene end by 1 base; junction bases not matched to a gene: 6. The CDR3 coding sequence is TGTGCCAGCAGCTTATTAGGCGGGGGAGGCACAGATACGCAGTATTTT. As protein: CASSLLGGGGTDTQYF.

Here the CDR3 reads CATTPGQGAFGYGYTF. The CDR3 region has the DNA TGTGCCACCACACCGGGACAGGGCGCTTTTGGCTATGGCTACACCTTC. J is TRBJ1-2 and V is TRBV10-3; 9 positions agree with TRBD1. Losses at the gene ends were 10 bases for V and 4 bases for J; bases not matched to a gene: 16. Germline CDR1 ENHRY, CDR2 SYGVKD. This CDR3 contains 16 residues.

In this sample, this clone turned up a few times. This rearrangement joins TRBV27 to TRBJ1-3; D might be TRBD1 (6 bases). In germline, CDR1 is MNHEY, CDR2 SMNVEV (reference sequence). V lost 5 bases and J 0 bases, leaving 11 bases between the germline ends. This CDR3 region has 15 residues. CDR3 amino acids: CASSPRTVSGNTIYF. The CDR3 nucleotides read TGTGCCAGCAGTCCCAGGACAGTCTCTGGAAACACCATATATTTT.

The CDR3: CASSFTGAYNEQFF. In DNA, the CDR3 is TGTGCCAGCAGCTTTACCGGGGCCTACAATGAGCAGTTCTTC. The V and J genes are TRBV7-3 and TRBJ2-1, with D tentatively TRBD2 (5 bases). Trimming stripped 3 bases from V and 2 bases from J, with 8 bases between. The CDR3 extends over 14 amino acids. Germline V CDR1 and CDR2: SGHTA, FQGTGA.

The chain has TRBV28 and TRBJ1-5; 8 positions agree with TRBD1. V lost 5 bases to trimming and J lost 5 bases; unmatched junction nucleotides: 11. The CDR3 has 16 residues. In germline, CDR1 is MDHEN, CDR2 SYDVKM. DNA for the CDR3: TGTGCCAGCAGTCCCCCCGGGACAGGAGTCGATCAGCCCCAGCATTTT. It encodes CASSPPGTGVDQPQHF.

This clone was observed a handful of times. In DNA, the CDR3 is TGCACCAGCCTGCGCGGGGTAGACACCGGGGAGCTGTTTTTT. Its protein product is CTSLRGVDTGELFF. This chain joins TRBV1 and TRBJ2-2; the D call TRBD2 from the table was never checked on the DNA. TRBV1 is a documented pseudogene. The CDR3 is made up of 14 amino acids.

This clone has just one count. The gene calls are TRBV19 and TRBJ2-7; 9 bases fit TRBD2. This CDR3 has 15 residues. Trimming at V came to 5 bases and at J to 3 bases, leaving 8 bases not matched to a gene. The germline V gene has CDR1 LNHDA and CDR2 SQIVND (reference sequence). CDR3 region: CASSVRLAVGYEQYF. DNA of the CDR3: TGTGCCAGTAGTGTGAGACTAGCGGTGGGCTACGAGCAGTACTTC.

V usage is TRBV7-6 and J usage is TRBJ2-3, with 9 bases aligning to TRBD2. J gave up 0 bases and V 2 bases, and 18 bases lay outside the gene matches. CDR3 size: 21 residues. Germline CDR1 is SGHVS and CDR2 is FNYEAQ. CDR3 DNA: TGTGCCAGCAGCTTAAGGAGGGGCAGTAGCGGGGGCCTTTTCAGCACAGATACGCAGTATTTT. This encodes CASSLRRGSSGGLFSTDTQYF.